This TCR beta chain was captured by sequencing in a study of identical twins. Study observations and caveats: For cord blood, abundant beta clonotypes had fewer insertions, unlike memory repertoires, which showed none.

After removal of 4 bases from V and 3 bases from J, the junction contained 6 bases not matched to a gene. Germline values: CDR1 SGHKS, CDR2 YYEKEE (reference sequence). The CDR3 covers 15 residues. No donor was unhealthy or non-Caucasian. This clonotype showed up many times. What it binds is unknown. TCRdb re-derived calls from the 5' RACE reads in MiXCR, one entry per CDR3 protein. This sample yields hundreds of thousands of distinct CDR3 sequences, of which 9% to 15% are seen a single time; approximately 7.9% belongs to the top ten. This same sample was also taken into another study, of yellow fever vaccine responses in identical twins.

The sample was CD8+ T cells sorted from blood. The TCR sequence derives from a woman between 18 and 29 years old in good health. The rearrangement joins TRBV5-5 to TRBJ2-7; TRBD1 agrees at 11 bases. The CDR3 spells CASSAGQGAVYEQYF. The CDR3 bases are TGTGCCAGCAGCGCCGGACAGGGGGCAGTCTACGAGCAGTACTTC.